A single sample gave rise to the 20 T cell receptor beta chains below, sequenced in a study of blood T cell repertoires in COVID-19. Libraries were prepared by immunoSEQ multiplex PCR; TCRdb keeps only in-frame clonotypes and omits some of them. The sample lists about 480,000 clones; 88% were seen once. The sequencing sample was made of PBMCs or T cells enriched from blood (not recorded which). Source of these receptors: a middle-aged woman who had recovered from COVID-19.

This chain links TRBV4-1 with TRBJ1-2; perhaps TRBD1 as D (6 bases). V was trimmed by 1 base and J by 6 bases, leaving 18 bases between them. CDR1 is MGHRA and CDR2 is YSYEKL in the germline V gene. This CDR3 has 16 amino acids. The CDR3 is CASSQVTQGFTHGYTF. The CDR3 nucleotides read TGCGCCAGCAGCCAAGTTACCCAGGGGTTTACTCATGGCTACACCTTC.

This clone was counted a single time. V usage is TRBV9 and J usage is TRBJ2-1, with D tentatively TRBD2 (6 bases). This CDR3 contains 16 residues. The germline gives CDR1 SGDLS, CDR2 YYNGEE. Trimming took off 0 bases at V and 1 base at J, with 11 bases between the two ends. CDR3 nucleotides: TGTGCCAGCAGCGTAGGGGGGACTCTATCCTACAATGAGCAGTTCTTC. Translation: CASSVGGTLSYNEQFF.

The chain combines TRBV5-1 with TRBJ2-2; TRBD2 aligns across 7 bases. The CDR3 is 16 residues long. Germline CDR1 SGHRS, CDR2 YFSETQ. J lost 6 bases, V lost 0 bases, and 8 bases had no gene match. Here the CDR3 reads CASSLAPLREPGELFF. The CDR3 bases are TGCGCCAGCAGCTTGGCCCCTCTGCGGGAGCCCGGGGAGCTGTTTTTT. Combining the CDR3 with reference TRBV5-1 and TRBJ2-2 gives the whole variable domain KAGVTQTPRYLIKTRGQQVTLSCSPISGHRSVSWYQQTPGQGLQFLFEYFSETQRNKGNFPGRFSGRQFSNSRSEMNVSTLELGDSALYLCASSLAPLREPGELFFGEGSRLTVL.

The chain links TRBV7-7 to TRBJ1-3; 10 positions match TRBD1. The CDR3 is made up of 15 amino acids. Germline CDR1 SSHAT, CDR2 FNYEAQ (reference sequence). V trimming: 3 bases; J trimming: 3 bases; junction bases outside the gene matches: 2. The CDR3 DNA follows: TGTGCCAGCAGCTTGACAGGGGGCTTTGGAAACACCATATATTTT. This translates into CASSLTGGFGNTIYF. Looking up the rest from reference TRBV7-7 and TRBJ1-3 gives the full variable domain: GAGVSQSPRYKVTKRGQDVTLRCDPISSHATLYWYQQALGQGPEFLTYFNYEAQPDKSGLPSDRFSAERPEGSISTLTIQRTEQRDSAMYRCASSLTGGFGNTIYFGEGSWLTVV.

V is TRBV29-1 and J is TRBJ1-2; 10 bases align to TRBD1. CDR3 length: 13 residues. Germline V gene data show CDR1 as SQVTM and CDR2 as ANQGSEA. Trimming removed 5 bases from V and 7 bases from J; junction bases left unmatched: 7. DNA of the CDR3: TGCAGCGTTCAAAACCGGGACAGGGGTGGCTACACCTTC. It yields the protein CSVQNRDRGGYTF.

The chain is built from TRBV5-1 and TRBJ2-1; 12 bases are shared with TRBD2. Germline V CDR1 and CDR2: SGHRS, YFSETQ. The trim removed 0 bases at V and 7 bases at J, leaving 11 bases unmatched. The CDR3 is made up of 18 amino acids. The CDR3, as DNA: TGCGCCAGCAGCTTGGCGAGGGACGTAGGGACTAGCGGGAATGAGCAGTTCTTC. Its translation is CASSLARDVGTSGNEQFF.

This chain uses TRBV2 with TRBJ2-1, with 8 bases matching TRBD2. In germline, CDR1 is SNHLY, CDR2 FYNNEI. V trimming: 6 bases; J trimming: 7 bases; junction bases outside the gene matches: 2. The length of the CDR3 is 12 residues. The CDR3 bases are TGTGCCAGCAGGAGCGGGAGAAATGAGCAGTTCTTC. This encodes CASRSGRNEQFF.

The chain recombines TRBV27 with TRBJ1-5; no firm D call. With 5 bases removed from V and 4 bases from J, the gap between germline ends came to 9 bases. The germline V gene has CDR1 MNHEY and CDR2 SMNVEV (reference sequence). The CDR3 covers 13 residues. CDR3 bases: TGTGCCAGCAGTAGATCAGTTAATCAGCCCCAGCATTTT. Translated: CASSRSVNQPQHF.

The chain recombines TRBV2 with TRBJ2-1; D is possibly TRBD1 (5 bases). The germline V and J ends were trimmed by 4 bases and 0 bases, with 13 bases remaining between them. The germline gives CDR1 SNHLY, CDR2 FYNNEI. The CDR3 runs 16 residues. The CDR3, as DNA: TGTGCCAGCAGTGCGCAACAGGCCAACTCCTACAATGAGCAGTTCTTC. This sequence encodes CASSAQQANSYNEQFF.

This chain links TRBV11-3 with TRBJ2-3, with 9 nucleotides matching TRBD2. From germline, CDR1 is SGHNT and CDR2 YENEEA. CDR3 length: 18 amino acids. After removal of 4 bases from V and 6 bases from J, the junction contained 17 bases not matched to a gene. The CDR3 spells CASSSFGLAGRSKDTQYF. The CDR3 DNA is TGTGCCAGCAGCTCTTTCGGGCTAGCGGGAAGGAGTAAGGATACGCAGTATTTT.

Regarding this clone: This same CDR3 is encoded by further DNA sequences in the sample. The chain uses TRBV6-5 and TRBJ1-1; weak D call: TRBD1 (5 bases). This CDR3 is built from 15 residues. V was pared by 0 bases and J by 0 bases, with 8 bases between. Germline V gives CDR1 MNHEY, CDR2 SVGAGI. The CDR3 DNA sequence: TGTGCCAGCAGTTACTCGGGCAGGGTGAACACTGAAGCTTTCTTT. Residues: CASSYSGRVNTEAFF.

The chain employs TRBV6-5 and TRBJ2-5; weak D call: TRBD2 (6 bases). The CDR3 covers 15 residues. V was shortened by 0 bases and J by 5 bases, with 13 bases between the two germline ends. CDR1 is MNHEY and CDR2 is SVGAGI in the germline V gene. The CDR3 DNA reads as TGTGCCAGCAGTTACTCGACAGTTGGGAGGGAGACCCAGTACTTC. Translation gives CASSYSTVGRETQYF.

V and J are TRBV27 and TRBJ1-5; D not resolved. CDR1 MNHEY and CDR2 SMNVEV come from the germline V gene (reference sequence). V lost 3 bases to trimming and J lost 5 bases, with 11 bases between them. CDR3 size: 14 residues. As DNA, the CDR3 is TGTGCCAGCAGTTTTAATACGGGTTATCAGCCCCAGCATTTT. This gives the protein CASSFNTGYQPQHF.

This chain links TRBV2 with TRBJ2-2; 7 bases are shared with TRBD1. Germline V CDR1 and CDR2: SNHLY, FYNNEI. This CDR3 comprises 13 residues. Losses at the gene ends were 6 bases for V and 7 bases for J; bases not matched to a gene: 5. The CDR3 region has the DNA TGTGCCAGCAGGACGACAGGGATCGGGGAGCTGTTTTTT. Residues: CASRTTGIGELFF.

This chain uses TRBV5-1 with TRBJ2-7; 10 nucleotides agree with TRBD2. CDR1 is SGHRS and CDR2 is YFSETQ in the germline V gene. Trimming at V came to 2 bases and at J to 4 bases, leaving 3 bases not matched to a gene. The CDR3 consists of 14 residues. This chain's CDR3 is CASSFGTSEYEQYF. As DNA, the CDR3 is TGCGCCAGCAGCTTCGGGACTAGCGAGTACGAGCAGTACTTC.

The V and J genes are TRBV10-3 and TRBJ2-7; D is uncertain. The CDR3 runs to 12 residues. CDR1 and CDR2 (germline): ENHRY, SYGVKD. Trimming took 4 bases from V and 6 from J, leaving 10 bases between them. The CDR3 DNA reads TGTGCCATCAGTGCCCCGCACGGCGAGCAGTACTTC. It codes for CAISAPHGEQYF.

The chain has TRBV29-1 and TRBJ2-5; 9 bases map to TRBD2. Losses at the gene ends were 6 bases for V and 4 bases for J; bases not matched to a gene: 9. CDR3 length: 14 amino acids. Germline CDR1 is SQVTM and CDR2 is ANQGSEA. This CDR3 is CSVAGTSRIETQYF. CDR3 in DNA: TGCAGCGTAGCCGGGACTAGCCGGATAGAGACCCAGTACTTC. Full variable domain (outside the CDR3, taken from reference TRBV29-1 and TRBJ2-5): SAVISQKPSRDICQRGTSLTIQCQVDSQVTMMFWYRQQPGQSLTLIATANQGSEATYESGFVIDKFPISRPNLTFSTLTVSNMSPEDSSIYLCSVAGTSRIETQYFGPGTRLLVL.

V and J are TRBV11-2 and TRBJ1-1, with D uncertain. CDR3 size: 15 residues. CDR1 SGHAT and CDR2 FQNNGV come from the germline V gene. V was shortened by 1 base and J by 1 base, with 10 bases between the two germline ends. CDR3 DNA sequence: TGTGCCAGCAGCTTAGGGCAGGCCCGGAACACTGAAGCTTTCTTT. Residues: CASSLGQARNTEAFF.

This clone has a single count. The V and J genes are TRBV5-1 and TRBJ2-1; D gene ambiguous. Germline CDR1 SGHRS, CDR2 YFSETQ. This CDR3 has 15 amino acids. V lost 3 bases and J lost 4, with 14 bases in between. The CDR3 coding sequence is TGCGCCAGCAGCTCGGAGCCCCAAAGGTACAATGAGCAGTTCTTC. It yields the protein CASSSEPQRYNEQFF.

Points on this clone: A read error may account for a junction end that differs from germline. The chain links TRBV30 to TRBJ1-5, with D uncertain. CDR1 is GTSNPN and CDR2 is SVGIG in the germline V gene (reference sequence). The CDR3 length is 14 residues. The CDR3 loop is CAWSGGVGYQPQHF. The CDR3 DNA reads as TGTGCCTGGAGTGGGGGAGTCGGGTATCAACCCCAGCATTTT.